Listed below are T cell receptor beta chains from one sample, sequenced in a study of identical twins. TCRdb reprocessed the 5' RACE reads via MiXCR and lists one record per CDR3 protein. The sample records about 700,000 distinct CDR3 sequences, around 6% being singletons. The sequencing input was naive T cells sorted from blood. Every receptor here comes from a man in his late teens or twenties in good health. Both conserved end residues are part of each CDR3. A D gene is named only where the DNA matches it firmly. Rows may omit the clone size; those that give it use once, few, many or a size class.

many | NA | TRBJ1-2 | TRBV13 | TGTGCCAGCAGCTTGACCTGGGGGCCAGGGAATCAAGCTAACTATGGCTACACCTTC | CASSLTWGPGNQANYGYTF
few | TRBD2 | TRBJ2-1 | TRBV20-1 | TGCAGTGCTAGAGGCGGAATAGCGGGTGGAACCTACAATGAGCAGTTCTTC | CSARGGIAGGTYNEQFF
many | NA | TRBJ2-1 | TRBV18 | TGTGCCAGCTCAACGGCCGGGACGGGGACCTACAATGAGCAGTTCTTC | CASSTAGTGTYNEQFF
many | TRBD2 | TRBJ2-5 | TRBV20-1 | TGCAGTGCCGGGACTAGCGGGATAAAGACCCAGTACTTC | CSAGTSGIKTQYF
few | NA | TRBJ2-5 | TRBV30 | TGTGCCTGGAGTGTCTCCTGGGGGGAGACCCAGTACTTC | CAWSVSWGETQYF
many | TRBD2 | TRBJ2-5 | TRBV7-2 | TGTGCCAGCAGCTTATTTAGCGGGAGGGCCAAAGAGACCCAGTACTTC | CASSLFSGRAKETQYF
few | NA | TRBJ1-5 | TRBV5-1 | TGCGCCAGCAGCCGACTAGAGGGTCAGCCCCAGCATTTT | CASSRLEGQPQHF
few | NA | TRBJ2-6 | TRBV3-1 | TGTGCCAGCAGCAGCCGGACGGGTGGGGCCAACGTCCTGACTTTC | CASSSRTGGANVLTF
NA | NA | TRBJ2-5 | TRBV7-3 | TGTGCCAGCAGCGAAACCCGGGAATTAAACCAGTACTTC | CASSETRELNQYF
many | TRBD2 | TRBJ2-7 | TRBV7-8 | TGTGCCAGCAGTTACGGTCCGCTACTAGCGAAAAACGAGCAGTACTTC | CASSYGPLLAKNEQYF
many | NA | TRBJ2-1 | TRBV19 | TGTGCCAGTAGTATCCCGCCGAGCTCCTACAATGAGCAGTTCTTC | CASSIPPSSYNEQFF
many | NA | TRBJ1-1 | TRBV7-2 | TGTGCCAGCAGCTTCGGGGGGGTCACTGAAGCTTTCTTT | CASSFGGVTEAFF
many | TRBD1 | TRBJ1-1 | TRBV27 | TGTGCCAGCAGCAGACAGGGGAGTAGCACTGAAGCTTTCTTT | CASSRQGSSTEAFF
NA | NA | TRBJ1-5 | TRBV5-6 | TGTGCCAGCAGCTCGAGGGGCCGAGCGAAGCCCCAGCATTTT | CASSSRGRAKPQHF
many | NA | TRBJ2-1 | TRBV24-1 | TGTGCCACCAGTGATTTGCAAAGGAATGAGCAGTTCTTC | CATSDLQRNEQFF
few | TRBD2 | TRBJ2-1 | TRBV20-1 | TGCAGTGCTAGGGTGATACCTAGCGGGAGGGCCGTCAATGAGCAGTTCTTC | CSARVIPSGRAVNEQFF
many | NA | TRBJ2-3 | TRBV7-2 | TGTGCCAGCAGCTTGGAAGGAGCCCACACAGATACGCAGTATTTT | CASSLEGAHTDTQYF
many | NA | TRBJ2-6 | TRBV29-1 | TGCAGCGTTGAAGATCGTAGGGCCGGGGCCAACGTCCTGACTTTC | CSVEDRRAGANVLTF
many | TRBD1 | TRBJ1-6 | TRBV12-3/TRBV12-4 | TGTGCCAGCAGTTTAGCGCGACAGGGGGCCGGTTCACCCCTCCACTTT | CASSLARQGAGSPLHF
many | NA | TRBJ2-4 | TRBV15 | TGTGCCACCAGCAGAGATCAGTTATCTATAGCCAAAAACATTCAGTACTTC | CATSRDQLSIAKNIQYF
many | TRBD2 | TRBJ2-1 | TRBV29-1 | TGCAGCGTTGTCCTGGGAGGGTCATACAATGAGCAGTTCTTC | CSVVLGGSYNEQFF
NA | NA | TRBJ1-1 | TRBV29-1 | TGCAGCGTTGATCGGGCGGGGGTCGGTGCTTTCTTT | CSVDRAGVGAFF
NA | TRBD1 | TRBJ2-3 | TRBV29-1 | TGCAGCGTTCGACAGGGCGCAGATACGCAGTATTTT | CSVRQGADTQYF
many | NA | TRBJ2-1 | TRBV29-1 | TGCAGCGTTGTGGCTACTCGGGGGCACTACAATGAGCAGTTCTTC | CSVVATRGHYNEQFF
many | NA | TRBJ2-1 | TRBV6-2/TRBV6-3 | TGTGCCAGCAGTCGGAACCCGGAACAGTTCTTC | CASSRNPEQFF
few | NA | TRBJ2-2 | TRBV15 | TGTGCCACCAGCAAGGACAGAAACACCGGGGAGCTGTTTTTT | CATSKDRNTGELFF